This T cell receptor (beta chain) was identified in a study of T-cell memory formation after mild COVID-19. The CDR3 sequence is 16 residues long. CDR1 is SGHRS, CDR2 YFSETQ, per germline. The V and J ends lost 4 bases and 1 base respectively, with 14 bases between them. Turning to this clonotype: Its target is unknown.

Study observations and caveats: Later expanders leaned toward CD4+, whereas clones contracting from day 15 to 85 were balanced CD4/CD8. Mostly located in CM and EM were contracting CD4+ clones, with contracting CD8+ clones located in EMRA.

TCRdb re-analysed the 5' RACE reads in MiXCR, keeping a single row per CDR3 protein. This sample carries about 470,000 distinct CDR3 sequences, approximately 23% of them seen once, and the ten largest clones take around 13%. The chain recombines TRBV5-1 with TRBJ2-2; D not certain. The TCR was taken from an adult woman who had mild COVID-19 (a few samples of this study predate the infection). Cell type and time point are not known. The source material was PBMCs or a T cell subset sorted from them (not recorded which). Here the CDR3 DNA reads TGCGCCAGCAGCGGTTGGATTCAGGAGAACACCGGGGAGCTGTTTTTT. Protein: CASSGWIQENTGELFF.